These 26 T cell receptor beta chains share one sample of origin, sequenced in a study of beta chain features in type 1 diabetes. Sequenced material consisted of expressed TCRB transcripts (all of the isolated RNA was reverse transcribed). The protocol was immunoSEQ multiplex PCR, while the TCRdb copy is restricted to in-frame clones and leaves out a portion. The data show hundreds of thousands of clones, roughly a sixth seen once. Sample: naive CD4+ T cells from blood. These receptors all stem from a man between 18 and 35 years old in good health.

The chain carries TRBV13 and TRBJ2-2, with D uncertain. This CDR3 region has 12 residues. V lost 5 bases to trimming and J lost 10 bases, with 11 bases between them. Germline CDR1 is PRHDT and CDR2 is FYEKMQ (reference sequence). This CDR3 reads CASSHRREELFF. Here the CDR3 DNA reads TGTGCCAGCAGCCACCGACGAGAGGAGCTGTTTTTT.

V gene TRBV6-4 combines with J gene TRBJ2-3; TRBD2 matches at 13 bases. Germline V CDR1 and CDR2: MRHNA, SNTAGT. The CDR3 consists of 15 residues. The J segment lost 7 bases and the V segment lost 4 bases, leaving 5 bases of the junction unmatched. The CDR3 DNA reads TGTGCCAGCAGTGTACTAGCGGGGGGGCCGTATACGCAGTATTTT. Its translation is CASSVLAGGPYTQYF.

The CDR3 spells CASSLNGVVNYGYTF. In nucleotides, the CDR3 is TGTGCCAGCAGTTTAAACGGGGTTGTAAACTATGGCTACACCTTC. This rearrangement joins TRBV27 to TRBJ1-2; D not resolved. Germline V gene data show CDR1 as MNHEY and CDR2 as SMNVEV (reference sequence). The CDR3 is 15 amino acids. The ends were cut back, 2 bases at V and 2 bases at J, with 12 bases in the middle.

The chain couples TRBV11-2 to TRBJ2-4, with D maybe TRBD2 (6 bases). Per the germline V gene, CDR1 is SGHAT and CDR2 is FQNNGV. The CDR3 is 17 residues long. The ends were cut back, 0 bases at V and 0 bases at J, with 12 bases in the middle. The CDR3 region has the DNA TGTGCCAGCAGCTTAGATCGGGCTAGCGTAGCCAAAAACATTCAGTACTTC. It translates to CASSLDRASVAKNIQYF.

The J gene is TRBJ2-5, the V gene TRBV2, with 15 bases lining up with TRBD2. The germline V gene encodes CDR1 SNHLY and CDR2 FYNNEI. This CDR3 has 17 residues. Trimming cost V 1 base and J 6 bases; bases outside gene matches: 6. CDR3 region: CASSEGTSGRALKTQYF. CDR3 DNA: TGTGCCAGCAGTGAAGGGACTAGCGGGAGGGCTTTAAAGACCCAGTACTTC.

V gene TRBV11-2 combines with J gene TRBJ2-1, with 12 positions matching TRBD2. J was trimmed by 7 bases and V by 1 base; bases with no gene match: 5. CDR1 and CDR2 (germline): SGHAT, FQNNGV. The CDR3 sequence is 16 residues long. The CDR3 nucleotides are TGTGCCAGCAGCTTAGCACTAGCGGGAGGAGGGAATGAGCAGTTCTTC. Translation gives CASSLALAGGGNEQFF.

This clone was detected a few times. The V call is TRBV20-1, the J call TRBJ2-3; D may be TRBD1 (5 bases). Trimming pared 6 bases from V and 8 bases from J, leaving 9 bases between. The V gene's germline CDR1 is DFQATT and CDR2 SNEGSKA (reference sequence). The CDR3 loop spans 10 amino acids. CDR3 in amino acids: CSAARATQYF. Here the CDR3 DNA reads TGCAGTGCAGCCAGGGCTACGCAGTATTTT.

The chain links TRBV28 to TRBJ1-2, with 8 bases matching TRBD1. The CDR3 has 12 residues. CDR1 is MDHEN and CDR2 is SYDVKM in the germline V gene. The junction had 3 bases not matched to a gene; V was cut back by 4 bases and J by 8 bases. This chain's CDR3 is CASSWTGNGYTF. CDR3 nucleotide sequence: TGTGCCAGCAGTTGGACAGGGAACGGCTACACCTTC.

This clone showed up just a few times. CDR3 sequence reads: CASTTTNRGAYEQYF. The CDR3 DNA follows: TGTGCCAGCACCACTACCAACAGGGGCGCCTACGAGCAGTACTTC. The chain recombines TRBV4-2 with TRBJ2-7; TRBD1 agrees at 7 bases. The CDR3 extends over 15 amino acids. V lost 7 bases and J lost 2; bases outside the gene matches: 11. Germline lookup yields CDR1 LGHNA and CDR2 YNFKEQ.

The chain links TRBV11-2 to TRBJ2-5, with TRBD2 identical over 10 bases. J gave up 1 base and V 1 base, and 3 bases lay outside the gene matches. The V gene's germline CDR1 is SGHAT and CDR2 FQNNGV. The CDR3 runs to 16 residues. The DNA of the CDR3 is TGTGCCAGCAGCTTAGCGGTAGCGGGGGGCCAAGAGACCCAGTACTTC. This gives the protein CASSLAVAGGQETQYF.

This chain links TRBV5-1 with TRBJ2-2; 7 nucleotides align to TRBD1. J gave up 6 bases and V 0 bases, and 8 bases lay outside the gene matches. The germline V gene encodes CDR1 SGHRS and CDR2 YFSETQ. This CDR3 is built from 16 residues. In DNA form, the CDR3 reads TGCGCCAGCAGCTTGGGTAGGACAGGCCCCCCCGGGGAGCTGTTTTTT. As protein: CASSLGRTGPPGELFF.

The chain uses TRBV28 and TRBJ2-1; D might be TRBD1 (6 bases). Between the trimmed V and J ends, which lost 7 bases and 9 bases, there was a span of 13 bases. The CDR3 has 12 residues. The V gene's germline CDR1 is MDHEN and CDR2 SYDVKM. CDR3 DNA sequence: TGTGCCAGCACACGACAGGAGACTGAGCAGTTCTTC. Its protein is CASTRQETEQFF.

The chain uses TRBV11-2 and TRBJ2-7; 10 nucleotides line up with TRBD1. This CDR3 has 15 amino acids. In germline, CDR1 is SGHAT, CDR2 FQNNGV. The V segment lost 5 bases and the J segment 0 bases; nucleotides outside the gene matches: 4. CDR3 residues: CASSPRTGGSYEQYF. In nucleotides, the CDR3 is TGTGCCAGCAGCCCCAGGACAGGGGGCTCCTACGAGCAGTACTTC. Based on the CDR3 plus reference TRBV11-2 and TRBJ2-7, the full variable domain is EAGVAQSPRYKIIEKRQSVAFWCNPISGHATLYWYQQILGQGPKLLIQFQNNGVVDDSQLPKDRFSAERLKGVDSTLKIQPAKLEDSAVYLCASSPRTGGSYEQYFGPGTRLTVT.

The chain is built from TRBV4-2 and TRBJ1-1; TRBD1 matches at 7 bases. CDR3 length equals 14 residues. The junction had 5 bases not matched to a gene; V was cut back by 6 bases and J by 1 base. Germline V gene data show CDR1 as LGHNA and CDR2 as YNFKEQ. CDR3: CASSLRDRNTEAFF. DNA of the CDR3: TGTGCCAGCAGTCTCCGGGACAGGAACACTGAAGCTTTCTTT.

This clone was observed a handful of times. This chain uses TRBV10-3 with TRBJ2-2; 8 bases map to TRBD2. CDR1 is ENHRY and CDR2 is SYGVKD in the germline V gene. V shed 10 bases and J 6 bases; nucleotides not matched to a gene: 13. This CDR3 has 15 amino acids. The CDR3 region is CATAGTRIRAGELFF. The CDR3 nucleotides are TGTGCCACAGCCGGGACTAGAATAAGGGCCGGGGAGCTGTTTTTT.

Note on this clone: The same CDR3 also results from other DNA sequences found in this sample. The gene calls are TRBV7-2 and TRBJ2-3, with TRBD2 identical over 12 bases. Per germline, CDR1 SGHTA and CDR2 FQGNSA. This CDR3 region has 16 residues. The V gene end was trimmed by 4 bases and the J gene end by 3 bases; junction bases not matched to a gene: 5. DNA of the CDR3: TGTGCCAGCAGCTCTCGGACTAGCGGGAATACAGATACGCAGTATTTT. Amino acid sequence: CASSSRTSGNTDTQYF.

This clone has a handful of counts. V and J are TRBV5-1 and TRBJ2-3, with TRBD2 identical over 9 bases. Germline lookup yields CDR1 SGHRS and CDR2 YFSETQ. The V segment lost 4 bases and the J segment 6 bases; nucleotides outside the gene matches: 12. The CDR3 sequence is 16 residues long. DNA for the CDR3: TGCGCCAGCAGCCTCGGGACTAGCAATTCGGTGGATACGCAGTATTTT. Translated, it gives CASSLGTSNSVDTQYF.

This sequence joins TRBV7-9 and TRBJ1-2; D is uncertain. Per germline, CDR1 SEHNR and CDR2 FQNEAQ (reference sequence). The CDR3 contains 13 residues. With 5 bases removed from V and 5 bases from J, the gap between germline ends came to 12 bases. The CDR3 is CASSSGRNYGYTF. CDR3 bases: TGTGCCAGCAGCAGTGGACGGAATTATGGCTACACCTTC.

This sequence joins TRBV28 and TRBJ1-6, with unresolved D. The CDR3 loop spans 14 amino acids. Trimming stripped 6 bases from V and 7 bases from J, with 13 bases between. CDR1 is MDHEN and CDR2 is SYDVKM in the germline V gene. The chain's CDR3 is CASSPRLVNSPLHF. The CDR3 nucleotides are TGTGCCAGCAGCCCCAGATTAGTCAATTCACCCCTCCACTTT.

A few counts support this clone. The chain combines TRBV10-3 with TRBJ1-2; D unclear. Germline assignment: CDR1 ENHRY and CDR2 SYGVKD. The CDR3 sequence is 12 residues long. Trimming pared 3 bases from V and 4 bases from J, leaving 6 bases between. CDR3 amino acids: CAISDGSYGYTF. The CDR3 DNA sequence: TGTGCCATCAGTGATGGTTCCTATGGCTACACCTTC.

The J gene is TRBJ2-6, the V gene TRBV6-4; D gene unclear. Germline CDR1 MRHNA, CDR2 SNTAGT. The V end lost 6 bases, the J end lost 2 bases, and 14 bases lay between the germline ends. The CDR3 is 16 amino acids. DNA for the CDR3: TGTGCCAGCAGACCCTGGGAATGGACTGGGGCCAACGTCCTGACTTTC. Amino acid sequence: CASRPWEWTGANVLTF.

The chain carries TRBV19 and TRBJ2-1; 10 bases align to TRBD2. This CDR3 spans 14 amino acids. Germline loops: CDR1 LNHDA, CDR2 SQIVND (reference sequence). V was pared by 3 bases and J by 10 bases, with 6 bases of the junction left unmatched. The CDR3 DNA follows: TGTGCCAGTAGTATTGGGCTAGCGGGGGCGGAGCAGTTCTTC. It codes for CASSIGLAGAEQFF.

The chain is built from TRBV23-1 and TRBJ1-2; 7 bases agree with TRBD1. TRBV23-1 is reported as an ORF; its role is uncertain. V lost 0 bases to trimming and J lost 2 bases; unmatched junction nucleotides: 9. The CDR3 has 17 amino acids. CDR3 loop: CASSQSMDRPENYGYTF. CDR3 nucleotide sequence: TGCGCCAGCAGTCAATCGATGGACAGGCCAGAAAACTATGGCTACACCTTC.

The rearrangement links TRBV15 to TRBJ2-2, with 7 positions matching TRBD1. In germline, CDR1 is LNHNV, CDR2 YYDKDF (reference sequence). CDR3 length: 17 amino acids. J lost 6 bases, V lost 4 bases, and 14 bases had no gene match. CDR3 amino acids: CATSTLGTAFPPGELFF. The CDR3 DNA follows: TGTGCCACCAGCACCCTAGGGACAGCTTTTCCCCCCGGGGAGCTGTTTTTT.

This clone was found once. This sequence joins TRBV5-1 and TRBJ1-2; unclear D gene. Germline CDR1 is SGHRS and CDR2 is YFSETQ. Trimming took off 0 bases at V and 0 bases at J, with 6 bases between the two ends. There are 14 residues in the CDR3. In DNA form, the CDR3 reads TGCGCCAGCAGCTTGGTGGACTCTAACTATGGCTACACCTTC. Translation: CASSLVDSNYGYTF.

In this sample, this clone turned up a few times. The chain is built from TRBV5-4 and TRBJ1-1; maybe TRBD1 (6 bases). Per germline, CDR1 SGHNT and CDR2 YYREEE (reference sequence). The V gene lost 5 bases and the J gene lost 1 base, with 9 bases spanning the gap. This CDR3 is 13 amino acids long. CDR3 protein: CASRTQGNTEAFF. CDR3 nucleotides: TGTGCCAGCAGGACACAGGGGAACACTGAAGCTTTCTTT. Full variable domain (rest looked up from reference TRBV5-4 and TRBJ1-1): ETGVTQSPTHLIKTRGQQVTLRCSSQSGHNTVSWYQQALGQGPQFIFQYYREEENGRGNFPPRFSGLQFPNYSSELNVNALELDDSALYLCASRTQGNTEAFFGQGTRLTVV.